This T cell receptor (beta chain) was sequenced for a study of CD8+ T cells in alopecia areata listed by TCRdb under 2018. Describing the broader study: Treated patients were enrolled in an open-label pilot trial of oral tofacitinib at 5 to 10 mg twice daily for moderate-to-severe alopecia areata. Tofacitinib was given for 6 to 18 months, followed by 6 months of follow-up off drug to assess delayed response and recurrence. For the treated patients, the SALT score, which quantifies what percentage of scalp surface area is affected, served as the measure of disease severity. The study used high-throughput TCRbeta sequencing to examine T cell clonal expansion in alopecia areata, in both the C3H/HeJ mouse model and human patients. On the human side, TCRbeta sequencing was run on scalp tissue and on sorted CD4+ and CD8+ peripheral blood T cells from healthy controls and from alopecia areata patients with either patchy or totalis/universalis disease. Tofacitinib-treated patients had biopsies at baseline and at 4 and 24 weeks of treatment, with a later scalp biopsy in several patients. Scalp clonality was compared across normal scalp (n=4), patchy alopecia areata scalp (n=8), and alopecia totalis/universalis scalp (n=8). RNA was obtained with the PAXgene miRNA kit for fixed scalp, the miRNeasy kit for PBMCs, and the RNeasy kit for mouse skin. Amplification of TCRbeta CDR3 regions was done by immunoSEQ multiplex PCR using 35 Vbeta forward primers and 13 Jbeta reverse primers. Broader findings and caveats from the paper: Shared TCR sequences between patients were less evident than in mice, which may be partly attributable to HLA diversity in the patient population. Compared with normal scalp, lesional scalp, particularly in alopecia totalis/universalis, had higher clonality and more expanded CD8+ clones, which suggests antigenic drive. Many expanded lesional clones were found to persist in scalp and blood during tofacitinib treatment, and relapse after treatment cessation may be partly explained by this persistence. The treated cohort was small, with a single nonresponder, so links between baseline CD8+ expansion and response need larger studies. Scalp clonality and the number of expanded CD8+ clones among the top 100 scalp clones were significantly decreased by tofacitinib. Resident alphabeta T cells in normal human skin are also sequenced, complicating scalp TCR repertoire analysis, unlike mouse skin dominated by gammadelta T cells.

A remark on this clone: The antigen it binds to is not known. Nothing much larger sits one base from this clone, and base qualities are not available.

The junction carries 18 bases between V and J, which are trimmed by 4 bases and 2 bases respectively. The germline V gene supplies CDR1 SGHRS and CDR2 YFSETQ. The CDR3 goes from the cysteine to the phenylalanine over 16 residues. Only CDR3 DNA remains: 48 bases, in frame from the first base. The time point label corresponds to: less than five weeks on oral tofacitinib. Explained via the paper, the treatment or condition label denotes: oral pan-JAK inhibitor, 5-10 mg twice daily. From alopecia areata patients, peripheral blood was collected along with lesional scalp punch biopsies. PBMCs were separated by density centrifugation and stained for CD3, CD4 and CD8, after which CD4+ and CD8+ T cells were sorted on a FACSAria. Libraries were prepared through the immunoSEQ multiplex PCR assay. To provide template for TCR sequencing, every sample had RNA extracted and reverse transcribed into cDNA. SuperScript III was used to make first-strand cDNA, primed with a 2:1 mix of oligo-dT and random hexamers. A synthetic immune receptor repertoire was used to assess amplification bias, and residual bias was removed computationally. For the original study's pipeline: After raw reads were preprocessed to remove errors, the CDR3 was defined following IMGT conventions as running from the conserved cysteine to phenylalanine. To get clonality, Shannon entropy was normalized by log2 of the number of productive unique TCRs and the result was subtracted from 1. Whether each scalp clone was CD4 or CD8 was inferred by checking scalp TCRbeta sequences against the CD4 and CD8 repertoires from sorted blood. TCRdb re-hosts the immuneACCESS table, in-frame sequences only. Its copies lack some clones; in the studies checked, an unresolved V gene accounts for under half of them, and the cause for the rest is not known. V and J calls and clone size are copied from that table; D and trimming were computed from the DNA. This sample holds around 140,000 clones; about 88% were observed only once. The ten largest clones capture 13% of the sample.

This TCR came from a human donor with alopecia areata. In this chain, TRBV5-1 is recombined with TRBJ2-5; the D segment is perhaps TRBD1 or TRBD2, each sharing 5 matched bases. This specimen was CD8+ T cells sorted from blood, taken at week 4, from a patient treated with tofacitinib. DNA sequence: TGCGCCAGCAGCCCCGAGGGGCCCCATAGACAAGAGACCCAGTACTTC. It is translated as CASSPEGPHRQETQYF.